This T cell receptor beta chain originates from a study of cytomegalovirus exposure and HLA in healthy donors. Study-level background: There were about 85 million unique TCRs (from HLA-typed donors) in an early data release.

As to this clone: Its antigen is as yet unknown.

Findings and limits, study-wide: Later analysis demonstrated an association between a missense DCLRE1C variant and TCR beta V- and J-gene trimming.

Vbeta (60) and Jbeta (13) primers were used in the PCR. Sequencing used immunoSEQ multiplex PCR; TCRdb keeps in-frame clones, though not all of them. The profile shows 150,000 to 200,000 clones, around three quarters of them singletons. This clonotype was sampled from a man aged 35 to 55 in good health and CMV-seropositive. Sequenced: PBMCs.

The CDR3 bases are TGTGCCAGCAGCTTAGAACAGGGACGCTCACCCCTCCACTTT. Translated, it gives CASSLEQGRSPLHF. This rearrangement joins TRBV7-6 to TRBJ1-6; a weak D match, TRBD1 (6 bases). Germline V CDR1 and CDR2: SGHVS, FNYEAQ. Trimming shortened V by 1 base and J by 10 bases, and 11 bases separated the two germline ends. This CDR3 region has 14 residues.